The T cell receptor beta chain described here comes from a study of shared clonotypes between healthy human individuals. Points from the study as a whole: In the sorted subsets, rarefaction showed sequencing was incomplete despite large depth. Exclusively blood specimens were collected; tissue repertoires likely differ. Across subsets, estimated richness was generally greater for naive than for memory populations.

Note on this clone: The antigen is not known.

TCRdb's copy holds only in-frame clones and misses some; the assay was immunoSEQ multiplex PCR. The sample holds around 990,000 clones; 70% to 80% are singletons and the top ten take 0.89%. Germline CDR1 is MNHEY and CDR2 is SVGAGI. The CDR3 is made up of 14 amino acids. V trimming: 7 bases; J trimming: 5 bases; junction bases outside the gene matches: 6. The J gene is TRBJ2-1, the V gene TRBV6-5; TRBD1 aligns across 9 bases. The material sequenced was memory CD4+ T cells from PBMCs. This sample's subset: CD45RA-negative fraction. The TCR was taken from a young man in good health. Some clones in this sample may be carry-over from other donors' samples. CDR3: CASNNRGLDNEQFF. The CDR3 bases are TGTGCCAGCAACAACAGGGGGCTTGACAATGAGCAGTTCTTC.